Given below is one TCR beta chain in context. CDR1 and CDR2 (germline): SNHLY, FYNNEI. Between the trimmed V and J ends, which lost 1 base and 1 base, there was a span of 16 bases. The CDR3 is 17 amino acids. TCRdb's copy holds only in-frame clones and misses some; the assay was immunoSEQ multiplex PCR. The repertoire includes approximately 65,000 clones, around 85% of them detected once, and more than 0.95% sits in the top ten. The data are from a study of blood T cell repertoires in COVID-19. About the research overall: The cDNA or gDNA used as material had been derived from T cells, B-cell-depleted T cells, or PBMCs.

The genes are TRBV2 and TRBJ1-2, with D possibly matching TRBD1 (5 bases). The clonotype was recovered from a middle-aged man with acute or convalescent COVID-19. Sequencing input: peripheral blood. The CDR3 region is CASSEGHRWAFNYGYTF. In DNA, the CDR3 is TGTGCCAGCAGTGAAGGTCACAGGTGGGCCTTTAACTATGGCTACACCTTC.